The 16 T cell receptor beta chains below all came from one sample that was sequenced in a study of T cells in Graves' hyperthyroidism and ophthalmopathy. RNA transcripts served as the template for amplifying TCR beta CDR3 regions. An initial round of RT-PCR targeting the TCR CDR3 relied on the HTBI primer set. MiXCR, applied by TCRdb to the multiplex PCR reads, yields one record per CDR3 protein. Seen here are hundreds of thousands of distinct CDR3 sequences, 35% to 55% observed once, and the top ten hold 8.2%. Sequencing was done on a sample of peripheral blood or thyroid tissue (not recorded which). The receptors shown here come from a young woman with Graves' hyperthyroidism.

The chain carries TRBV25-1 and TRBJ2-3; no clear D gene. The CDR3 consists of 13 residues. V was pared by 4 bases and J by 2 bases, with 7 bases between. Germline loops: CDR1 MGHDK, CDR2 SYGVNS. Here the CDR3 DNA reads TGTGCCAGCAGTGGATGGTCCACAGATACGCAGTATTTT. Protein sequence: CASSGWSTDTQYF.

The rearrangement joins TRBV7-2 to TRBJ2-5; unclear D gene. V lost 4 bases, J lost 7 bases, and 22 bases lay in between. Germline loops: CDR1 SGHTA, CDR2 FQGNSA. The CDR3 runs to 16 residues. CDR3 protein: CASSSPLASYHRTQYF. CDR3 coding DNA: TGTGCCAGCAGCTCCCCCTTGGCCTCCTACCACCGGACCCAGTACTTC.

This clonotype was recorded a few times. The CDR3 spells CASSFEGGRETQYF. DNA for the CDR3: TGTGCCAGCAGCTTCGAGGGGGGCAGAGAGACCCAGTACTTC. The V gene is TRBV7-2, the J gene TRBJ2-5; D may match TRBD1 or TRBD2 (6 bases each). Per the germline V gene, CDR1 is SGHTA and CDR2 is FQGNSA. V was trimmed by 3 bases and J by 4 bases, leaving 12 bases between them. The CDR3 sequence is 14 residues long.

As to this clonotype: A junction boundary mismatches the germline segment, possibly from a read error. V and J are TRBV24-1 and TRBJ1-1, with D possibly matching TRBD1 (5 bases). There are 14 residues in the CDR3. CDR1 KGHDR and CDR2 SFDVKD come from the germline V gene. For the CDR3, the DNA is TGTGCCACCAGTGGTGGCAGGGAAGGCACTGAAGCTCTCTTT. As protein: CATSGGREGTEALF.

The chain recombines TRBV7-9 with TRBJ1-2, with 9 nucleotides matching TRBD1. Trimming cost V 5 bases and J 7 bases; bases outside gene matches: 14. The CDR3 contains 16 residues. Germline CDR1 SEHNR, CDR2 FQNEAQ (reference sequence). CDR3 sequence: CASSIRIRDREGGYTF. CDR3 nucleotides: TGTGCCAGCAGCATCCGGATCCGGGACAGGGAAGGTGGCTACACCTTC.

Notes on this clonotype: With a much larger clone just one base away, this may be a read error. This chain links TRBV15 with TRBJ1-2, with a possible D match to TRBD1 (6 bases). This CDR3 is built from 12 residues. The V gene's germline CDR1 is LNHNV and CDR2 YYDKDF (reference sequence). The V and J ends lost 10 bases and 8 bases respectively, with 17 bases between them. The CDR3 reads CASRRDRCGYTF. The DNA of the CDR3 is TGTGCCAGCAGACGCGACAGGTGCGGCTACACCTTC.

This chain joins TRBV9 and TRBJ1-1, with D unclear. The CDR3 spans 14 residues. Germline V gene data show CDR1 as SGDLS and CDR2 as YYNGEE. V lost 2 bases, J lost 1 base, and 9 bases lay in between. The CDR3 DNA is TGTGCCAGCAGCGTTGGAGATTCGAACACTGAAGCTTTCTTT. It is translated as CASSVGDSNTEAFF.

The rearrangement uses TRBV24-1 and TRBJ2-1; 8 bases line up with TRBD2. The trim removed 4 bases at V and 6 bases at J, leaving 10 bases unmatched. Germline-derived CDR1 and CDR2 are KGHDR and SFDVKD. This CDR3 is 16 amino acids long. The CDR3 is CATSEEIAGPLNEQFF. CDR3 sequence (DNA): TGTGCCACCAGTGAAGAGATAGCGGGACCCCTCAATGAGCAGTTCTTC.

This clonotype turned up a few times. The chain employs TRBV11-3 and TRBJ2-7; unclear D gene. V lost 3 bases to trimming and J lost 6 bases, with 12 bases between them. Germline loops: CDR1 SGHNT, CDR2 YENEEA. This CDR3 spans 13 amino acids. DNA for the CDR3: TGTGCCAGCAGCTTGGAAAGGGTCGGCGAGCAGTACTTC. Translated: CASSLERVGEQYF.

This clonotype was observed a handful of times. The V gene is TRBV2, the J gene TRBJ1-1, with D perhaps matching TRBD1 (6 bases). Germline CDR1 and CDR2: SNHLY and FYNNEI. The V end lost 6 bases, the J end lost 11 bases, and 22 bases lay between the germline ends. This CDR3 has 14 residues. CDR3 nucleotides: TGTGCCAGCAGCCAAGAAGGGGGGGGCCTGGACGCTTTCTTT. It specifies CASSQEGGGLDAFF.

CDR3 bases: TGTGCCAGCAGCCTCAGAGGGCCGAATTCACCCCTCCACTTT. This encodes CASSLRGPNSPLHF. This sequence joins TRBV11-2 and TRBJ1-6, with no clear D. The CDR3 sequence is 14 residues long. Germline values: CDR1 SGHAT, CDR2 FQNNGV. With 5 bases removed from V and 7 bases from J, the gap between germline ends came to 12 bases.

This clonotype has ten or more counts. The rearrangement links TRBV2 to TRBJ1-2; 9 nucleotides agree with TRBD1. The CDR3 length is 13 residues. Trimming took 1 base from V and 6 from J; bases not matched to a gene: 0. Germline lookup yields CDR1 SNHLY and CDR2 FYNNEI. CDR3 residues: CASSEDRGHGYTF. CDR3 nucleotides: TGTGCCAGCAGTGAAGACAGGGGGCATGGCTACACCTTC.

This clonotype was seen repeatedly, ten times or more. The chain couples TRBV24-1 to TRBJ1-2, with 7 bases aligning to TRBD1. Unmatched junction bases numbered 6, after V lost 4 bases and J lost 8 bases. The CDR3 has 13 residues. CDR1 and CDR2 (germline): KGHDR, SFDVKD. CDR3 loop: CATSDPGQDGYTF. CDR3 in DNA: TGTGCCACCAGTGACCCCGGACAGGACGGCTACACCTTC.

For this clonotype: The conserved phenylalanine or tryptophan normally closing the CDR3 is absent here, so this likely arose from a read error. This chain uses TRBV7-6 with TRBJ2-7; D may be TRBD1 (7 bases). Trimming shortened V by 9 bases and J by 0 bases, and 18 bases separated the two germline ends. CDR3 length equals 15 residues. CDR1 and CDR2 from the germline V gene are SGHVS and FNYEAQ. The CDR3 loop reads CASTPGDSSSYEQYL. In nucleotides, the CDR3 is TGTGCCAGTACCCCGGGGGACAGCAGCTCCTACGAGCAGTACCTC.

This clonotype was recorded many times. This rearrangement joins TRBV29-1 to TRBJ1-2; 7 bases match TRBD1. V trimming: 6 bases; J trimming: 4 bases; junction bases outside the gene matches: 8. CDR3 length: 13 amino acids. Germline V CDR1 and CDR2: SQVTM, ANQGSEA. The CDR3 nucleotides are TGCAGCGTAGCCAGGGGGATGAGCTATGGCTACACCTTC. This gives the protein CSVARGMSYGYTF.

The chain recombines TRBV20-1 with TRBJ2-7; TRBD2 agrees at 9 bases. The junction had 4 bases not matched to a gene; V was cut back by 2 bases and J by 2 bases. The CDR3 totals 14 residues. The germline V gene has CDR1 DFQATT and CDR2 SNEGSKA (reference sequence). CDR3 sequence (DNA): TGCAGTGCTAGACGACTAGCGGAGGCCTACGAGCAGTACTTC. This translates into CSARRLAEAYEQYF.